This record looks at one T cell receptor (beta chain) sequence and its context. Its antigen is not known. This sample was taken from a study of T-cell memory formation after mild COVID-19. Study-level information: Clustering of TCRs was largely donor specific. Findings and limits, study-wide: Contracting CD8+ clones were enriched in EMRA, CD4+ mainly in CM and EM.

Using its own MiXCR run on the 5' RACE reads, TCRdb lists one record per CDR3 protein. The table lists some 350,000 distinct CDR3 sequences, about 15% of them singletons. V was pared by 8 bases and J by 5 bases, with 5 bases between. Germline lookup yields CDR1 SNHLY and CDR2 FYNNEI. The CDR3 runs 10 residues. This sequence joins TRBV2 and TRBJ2-3; D is undetermined. Sequenced input: PBMCs or a T cell subset sorted from them (not recorded which). The receptor was isolated from a young man who had mild COVID-19 (a few samples of this study predate the infection). Cell type and time point are not known. This CDR3 is CASGIDTQYF. The CDR3 DNA reads as TGTGCCAGCGGTATAGATACGCAGTATTTT.